At least ten counts were recorded for the clone carrying this T cell receptor beta chain. What it binds is unknown. The data are from a study of T cells in Graves' hyperthyroidism and ophthalmopathy. There were TCR beta CDR3 regions amplified from RNA transcripts. An initial round of RT-PCR targeting the TCR CDR3 relied on the HTBI primer set. Via MiXCR, TCRdb re-called the multiplex PCR reads, giving one row per CDR3 protein. This sample yields hundreds of thousands of distinct CDR3 sequences, of which more than 30% are seen a single time; around 9.3% belongs to the top ten. Diagnosis of hyperthyroidism was new in patients aged 18 to 65, and its duration was under 2 months. The study based diagnoses on clinical symptoms, serum thyroxine and TRAb, thyroid ultrasound and orbital computed tomography. Broader study findings: Using 13 V-J features, a model discriminated ophthalmopathy from stable hyperthyroidism. Most thyroid clonotypes with frequency above 0.001 were detected in blood.

Sequences were obtained from blood. This clonotype was obtained from a man between 18 and 29 years old with Graves' hyperthyroidism.

In DNA form, the CDR3 reads TGCAGTGCTCGATCAGGGGATCAGCCCCAGCATTTT. Its translation is CSARSGDQPQHF. J is TRBJ1-5 and V is TRBV20-1; D might be TRBD1 (6 bases). The CDR3 spans 12 residues. The V and J ends lost 5 bases and 5 bases respectively, with 10 bases between them. Germline V gene lookup returns CDR1 DFQATT and CDR2 SNEGSKA (reference sequence).